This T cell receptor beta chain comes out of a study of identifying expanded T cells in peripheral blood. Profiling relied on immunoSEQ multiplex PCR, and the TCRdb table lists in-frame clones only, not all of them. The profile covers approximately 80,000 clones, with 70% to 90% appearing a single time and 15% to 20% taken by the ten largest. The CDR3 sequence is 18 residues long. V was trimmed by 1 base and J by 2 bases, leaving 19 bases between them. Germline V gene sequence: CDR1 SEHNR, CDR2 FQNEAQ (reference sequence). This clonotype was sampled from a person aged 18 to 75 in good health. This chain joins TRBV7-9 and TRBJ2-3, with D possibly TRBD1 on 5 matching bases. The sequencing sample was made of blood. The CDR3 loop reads CASSLDLGQPKPTDTQYF. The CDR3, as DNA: TGTGCCAGCAGCTTAGATCTGGGGCAGCCGAAACCCACAGATACGCAGTATTTT. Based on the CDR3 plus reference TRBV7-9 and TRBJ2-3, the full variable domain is DTGVSQNPRHKITKRGQNVTFRCDPISEHNRLYWYRQTLGQGPEFLTYFQNEAQLEKSRLLSDRFSAERPKGSFSTLEIQRTEQGDSAMYLCASSLDLGQPKPTDTQYFGPGTRLTVL.